This T cell receptor beta chain emerged from a study of CD8 T cells in ankylosing spondylitis. Broader study findings: Blood of patients with ankylosing spondylitis appeared to be characterized by a TCR beta motif of eight highly homologous variants. Disease-linked clones reportedly showed significant enrichment in matched ankylosing spondylitis synovial fluid. Prior work had noted some motif variants in reactive arthritis blood and synovial fluid.

TCRdb fed the 5' RACE reads into MiXCR, producing one record per CDR3 protein. The sample shows about 42,000 distinct CDR3 sequences, about 4.2% of them seen only once. Germline CDR1 reads SGDLS; CDR2 reads YYNGEE. This CDR3 contains 15 residues. V was shortened by 0 bases and J by 5 bases, with 12 bases between the two germline ends. This clonotype is labeled as medium-sized (0.01 to 0.1%). Antigen: not known. The sequence was collected from a female donor with ankylosing spondylitis or in good health (not recorded which). Sequencing input: blood, either unsorted or a sorted T cell fraction (not recorded which). The J gene is TRBJ1-3, the V gene TRBV9, with D tentatively TRBD1 (6 bases). The CDR3 loop is CASSVEGGPRNTIYF. CDR3 nucleotides: TGTGCCAGCAGCGTAGAGGGGGGGCCCAGAAACACCATATATTTT.